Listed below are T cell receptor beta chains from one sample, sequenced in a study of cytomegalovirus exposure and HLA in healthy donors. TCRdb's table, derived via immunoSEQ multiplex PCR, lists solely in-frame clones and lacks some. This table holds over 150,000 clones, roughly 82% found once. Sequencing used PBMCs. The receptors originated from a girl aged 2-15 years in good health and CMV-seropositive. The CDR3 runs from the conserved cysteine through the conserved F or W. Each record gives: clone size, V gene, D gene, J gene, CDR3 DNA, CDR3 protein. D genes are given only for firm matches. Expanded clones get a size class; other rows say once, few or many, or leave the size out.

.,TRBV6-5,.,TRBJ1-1,TGTGCCAGCAGTCCCGAGCTGAACACTGAAGCTTTCTTT,CASSPELNTEAFF
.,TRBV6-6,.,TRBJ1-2,TGTGCCAGCAGTTACGGGGCAGGGGAGCTCTATGGCTACACCTTC,CASSYGAGELYGYTF
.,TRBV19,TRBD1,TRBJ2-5,TGTGCCAGTACAGCCGGACAGGGGCCCCAAGAGACCCAGTACTTC,CASTAGQGPQETQYF
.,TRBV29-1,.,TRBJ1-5,TGCAGCGTACAGGTTAGCAATCAGCCCCAGCATTTT,CSVQVSNQPQHF
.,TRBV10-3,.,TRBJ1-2,TGTGCCACCGGGGGCGGGGGTGGCTACACCTTC,CATGGGGGYTF
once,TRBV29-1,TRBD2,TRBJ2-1,TGCAGCGTCACGGGAGGCCTAGCGGGAGTCGGGGAGCAGTTCTTC,CSVTGGLAGVGEQFF
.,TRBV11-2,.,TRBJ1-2,TGTGCCAGCAGCTTAGCCAGGGGAAGTGGCTACACCTTC,CASSLARGSGYTF
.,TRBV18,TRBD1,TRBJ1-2,TGTGCCAGCTCACCAGTTCAGACAGGGGCCGATGGCTACACCTTC,CASSPVQTGADGYTF
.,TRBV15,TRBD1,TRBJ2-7,TGTGCCACCAGCAGTGAAAGGACAGGGGAACTGGGAGAGCAGTACTTC,CATSSERTGELGEQYF
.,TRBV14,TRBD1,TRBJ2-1,TGTGCCAGCAGCCAAGGTGGGACAGGTCTATACAATGAGCAGTTCTTC,CASSQGGTGLYNEQFF